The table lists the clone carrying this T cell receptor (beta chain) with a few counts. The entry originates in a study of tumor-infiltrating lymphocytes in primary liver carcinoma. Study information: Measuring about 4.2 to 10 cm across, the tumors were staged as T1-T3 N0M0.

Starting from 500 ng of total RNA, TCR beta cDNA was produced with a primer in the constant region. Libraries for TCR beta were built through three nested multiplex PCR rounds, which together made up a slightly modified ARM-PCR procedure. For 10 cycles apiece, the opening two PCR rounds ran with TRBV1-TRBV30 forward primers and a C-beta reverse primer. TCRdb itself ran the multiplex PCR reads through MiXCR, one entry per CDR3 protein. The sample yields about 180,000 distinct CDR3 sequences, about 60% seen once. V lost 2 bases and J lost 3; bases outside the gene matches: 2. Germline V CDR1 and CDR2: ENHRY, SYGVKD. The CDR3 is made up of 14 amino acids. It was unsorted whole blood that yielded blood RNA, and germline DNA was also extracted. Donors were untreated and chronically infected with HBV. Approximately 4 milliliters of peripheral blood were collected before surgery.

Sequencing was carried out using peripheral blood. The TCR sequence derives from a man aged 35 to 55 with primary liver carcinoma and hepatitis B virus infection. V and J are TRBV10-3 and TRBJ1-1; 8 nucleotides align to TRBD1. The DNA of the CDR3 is TGTGCCATCAGTGAGCAGGGGGCCTACACTGAAGCTTTCTTT. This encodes CAISEQGAYTEAFF.